The 2 T cell receptor beta chains given below trace back to one sample, sequenced in a study of regulatory T cells in long-lasting Graves disease. The authors built TCR beta libraries using iRepertoire HTBI primers and Arm-PCR of CDR3 regions. In TCRdb, the multiplex PCR reads were re-called with MiXCR into one record per CDR3 protein. Seen here are about 620,000 distinct CDR3 sequences, 16% observed once, and the top ten hold about 18%. Time point noted: newly diagnosed GD, antithyroid drugs for less than 3 months. RNA from PBMCs was the source of the TCR library. These same records also appear under a second study, on T cells in Graves' hyperthyroidism and ophthalmopathy.

This material consisted of peripheral blood mononuclear cells (PBMCs), taken at new diagnosis, from a patient treated with antithyroid drugs. The receptors were gathered from a woman under 40 with Graves disease.

This clonotype was seen more than once but under ten times. The chain couples TRBV7-9 to TRBJ2-7; a weak D match, TRBD1 (6 bases). V lost 5 bases, J lost 3 bases, and 11 bases lay in between. This CDR3 comprises 13 residues. Germline V gene sequence: CDR1 SEHNR, CDR2 FQNEAQ (reference sequence). The CDR3 loop is CASSPGAYYEQYF. The CDR3 DNA reads TGTGCCAGCAGCCCAGGGGCCTACTACGAGCAGTACTTC.

This clonotype was recorded many times. This chain uses TRBV12-3 or TRBV12-4 with TRBJ2-7; the D gene could be TRBD1 or TRBD2 (5 bases each). Trimming pared 5 bases from V and 9 bases from J, leaving 20 bases between. The CDR3 runs 14 residues. Written as DNA, the CDR3 is TGTGCCAGCAGTCCTGGGACGGCCCCCTTGGGGCAGTACTTC. This gives the protein CASSPGTAPLGQYF.